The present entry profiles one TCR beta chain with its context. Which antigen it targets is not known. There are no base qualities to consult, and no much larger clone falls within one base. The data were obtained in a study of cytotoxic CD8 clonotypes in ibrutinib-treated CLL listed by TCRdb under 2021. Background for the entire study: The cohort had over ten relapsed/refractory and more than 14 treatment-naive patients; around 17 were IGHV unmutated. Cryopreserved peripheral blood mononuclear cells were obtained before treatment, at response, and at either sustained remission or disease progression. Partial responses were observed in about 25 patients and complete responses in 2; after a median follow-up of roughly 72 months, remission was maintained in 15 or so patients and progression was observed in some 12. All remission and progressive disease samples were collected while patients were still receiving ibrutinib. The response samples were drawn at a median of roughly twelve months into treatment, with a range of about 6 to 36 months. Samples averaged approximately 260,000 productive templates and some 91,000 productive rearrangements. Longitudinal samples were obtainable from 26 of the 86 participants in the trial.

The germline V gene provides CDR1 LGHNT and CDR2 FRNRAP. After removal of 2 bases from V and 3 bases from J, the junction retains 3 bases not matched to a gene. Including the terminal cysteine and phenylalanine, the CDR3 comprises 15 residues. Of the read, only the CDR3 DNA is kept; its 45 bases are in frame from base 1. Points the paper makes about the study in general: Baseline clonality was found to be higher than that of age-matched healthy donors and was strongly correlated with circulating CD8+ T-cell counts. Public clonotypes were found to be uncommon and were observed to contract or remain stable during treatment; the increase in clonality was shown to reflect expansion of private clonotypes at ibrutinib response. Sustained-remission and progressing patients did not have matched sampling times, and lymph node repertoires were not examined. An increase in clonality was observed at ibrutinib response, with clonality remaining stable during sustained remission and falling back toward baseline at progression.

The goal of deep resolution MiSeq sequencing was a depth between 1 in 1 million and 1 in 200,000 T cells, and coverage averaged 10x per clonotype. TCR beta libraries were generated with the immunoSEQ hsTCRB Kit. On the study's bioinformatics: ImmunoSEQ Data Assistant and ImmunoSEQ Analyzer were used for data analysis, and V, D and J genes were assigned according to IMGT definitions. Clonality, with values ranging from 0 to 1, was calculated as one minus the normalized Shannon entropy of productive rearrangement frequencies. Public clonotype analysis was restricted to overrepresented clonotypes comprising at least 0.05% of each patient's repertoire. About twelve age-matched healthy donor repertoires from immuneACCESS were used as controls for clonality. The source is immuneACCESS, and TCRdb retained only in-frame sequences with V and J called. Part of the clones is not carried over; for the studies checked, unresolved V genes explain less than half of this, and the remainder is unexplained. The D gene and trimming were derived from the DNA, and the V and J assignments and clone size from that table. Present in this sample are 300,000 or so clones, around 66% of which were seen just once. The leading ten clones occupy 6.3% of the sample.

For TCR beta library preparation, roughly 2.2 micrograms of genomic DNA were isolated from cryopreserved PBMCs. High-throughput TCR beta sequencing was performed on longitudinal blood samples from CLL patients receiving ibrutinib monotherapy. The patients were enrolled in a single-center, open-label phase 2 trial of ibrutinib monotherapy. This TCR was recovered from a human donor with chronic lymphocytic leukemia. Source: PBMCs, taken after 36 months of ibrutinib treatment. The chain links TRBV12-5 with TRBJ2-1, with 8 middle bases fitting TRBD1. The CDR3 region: CASGLWTGLYNEQFF. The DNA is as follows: TGTGCTAGTGGTTTGTGGACAGGGCTCTACAATGAGCAGTTCTTC.